A selection of T cell receptor beta chains follows, all from one sample in a study of lymphopenia after photon versus proton radiotherapy. Using immunoSEQ multiplex PCR, the repertoire was profiled, and TCRdb retains in-frame clones only, with some absent. The sample has more than 25,000 clones; roughly 90% are singletons. The sequenced sample was peripheral blood, obtained from a patient treated with proton-based radiotherapy. These receptor sequences come from a woman aged 55-75 years with cholangiocarcinoma. Some clones in this sample may be carry-over from other donors' samples. The CDR3 runs from the conserved cysteine through the conserved F or W. The order of the fields is clone size, V gene, J gene, CDR3 protein. Size values are once, few and many counts, or a class for expanded clones, and some rows have none.

clone size: .
V gene: TRBV11-2
J gene: TRBJ1-1
CDR3 protein: CASSWSGTHTEAFF

clone size: .
V gene: TRBV7-2
J gene: TRBJ2-1
CDR3 protein: CASSILAGASDEQFF

clone size: .
V gene: TRBV5-6
J gene: TRBJ1-1
CDR3 protein: CASSGQVGGSMAFF

clone size: .
V gene: TRBV4-2
J gene: TRBJ1-5
CDR3 protein: CASRDRSYGQPQHF

clone size: .
V gene: TRBV25-1
J gene: TRBJ1-4
CDR3 protein: CASSERTGGREKLFF

clone size: .
V gene: TRBV5-1
J gene: TRBJ2-2
CDR3 protein: CASSFSTNVGTGELFF

clone size: .
V gene: TRBV29-1
J gene: TRBJ1-1
CDR3 protein: CSVERGPEAFF

clone size: once
V gene: TRBV20-1
J gene: TRBJ2-1
CDR3 protein: CSASRGNEQFF

clone size: .
V gene: TRBV10-3
J gene: TRBJ1-1
CDR3 protein: CAISESGTGKSEAFF

clone size: .
V gene: TRBV6-5
J gene: TRBJ1-1
CDR3 protein: CASSYSPINTEAFF

clone size: .
V gene: TRBV5-6
J gene: TRBJ1-2
CDR3 protein: CASGFNRESYGYTF

clone size: .
V gene: TRBV29-1
J gene: TRBJ1-2
CDR3 protein: CSADNRGNTHGYTF

clone size: .
V gene: TRBV27
J gene: TRBJ1-4
CDR3 protein: CASSYIATNEKLFF

clone size: .
V gene: TRBV18
J gene: TRBJ2-5
CDR3 protein: CASSRTSHQETQYF

clone size: .
V gene: TRBV11-3
J gene: TRBJ2-1
CDR3 protein: CASSTQSGGVAYNEQFF

clone size: few
V gene: TRBV15
J gene: TRBJ2-7
CDR3 protein: CATSSRDRNYEQYF

clone size: .
V gene: TRBV4-3
J gene: TRBJ2-1
CDR3 protein: CASSHRLAGVSYNEQFF

clone size: .
V gene: TRBV7-8
J gene: TRBJ2-1
CDR3 protein: CASSNSGSHYNEQFF

clone size: .
V gene: TRBV27
J gene: TRBJ2-7
CDR3 protein: CASREGGYEQYF

clone size: .
V gene: TRBV7-2
J gene: TRBJ2-7
CDR3 protein: CASSAIRLRGAYEQYF

clone size: .
V gene: TRBV5-1
J gene: TRBJ2-5
CDR3 protein: CASSLAPGGTQYF

clone size: once
V gene: TRBV19
J gene: TRBJ1-5
CDR3 protein: CASSPQNSNQPQHF

clone size: .
V gene: TRBV5-4
J gene: TRBJ1-1
CDR3 protein: CASSFRQGEAFF

clone size: .
V gene: TRBV7-6
J gene: TRBJ2-7
CDR3 protein: CASSVDPYEQYF

clone size: .
V gene: TRBV5-4
J gene: TRBJ2-1
CDR3 protein: CASSLAGKSYNEQFF

clone size: .
V gene: TRBV6-6
J gene: TRBJ2-7
CDR3 protein: CASNLPGATYEQYF

clone size: .
V gene: TRBV18
J gene: TRBJ2-5
CDR3 protein: CASSPLGHRGTGETQYF

clone size: .
V gene: TRBV6-6
J gene: TRBJ1-6
CDR3 protein: CASSRTDNSPLHF

clone size: medium-sized
V gene: TRBV2
J gene: TRBJ2-1
CDR3 protein: CASGEMVSYNEQFF

clone size: .
V gene: TRBV19
J gene: TRBJ2-7
CDR3 protein: CASRDDYEQYF

clone size: .
V gene: TRBV5-1
J gene: TRBJ2-2
CDR3 protein: CASSSDSGAYTGELFF

clone size: .
V gene: TRBV6-5
J gene: TRBJ2-1
CDR3 protein: CASISPSRAFEQFF

clone size: .
V gene: TRBV6-1
J gene: TRBJ1-1
CDR3 protein: CASSERGGRTFTEAFF

clone size: .
V gene: TRBV7-8
J gene: TRBJ1-5
CDR3 protein: CASSLSGGNQPQHF

clone size: .
V gene: TRBV2
J gene: TRBJ1-2
CDR3 protein: CATESTGFNYGYTF

clone size: .
V gene: TRBV5-1
J gene: TRBJ2-5
CDR3 protein: CASSPGGEPGETQYF

clone size: .
V gene: TRBV5-6
J gene: TRBJ2-5
CDR3 protein: CASSFGHPGDQETQYF

clone size: once
V gene: TRBV5-8
J gene: TRBJ2-7
CDR3 protein: CASSQLSGEQYF

clone size: .
V gene: TRBV15
J gene: TRBJ2-3
CDR3 protein: CATSRRARTDTQYF

clone size: .
V gene: TRBV5-1
J gene: TRBJ2-3
CDR3 protein: CASTPDRSTDTQYF

clone size: .
V gene: TRBV27
J gene: TRBJ1-1
CDR3 protein: CASSLWAGGNPMNTEAFF

clone size: .
V gene: TRBV10-1
J gene: TRBJ1-1
CDR3 protein: CASSDSHTEAFF

clone size: .
V gene: TRBV7-2
J gene: TRBJ2-3
CDR3 protein: CASSLGLLPTDTQYF

clone size: .
V gene: TRBV13
J gene: TRBJ2-3
CDR3 protein: CASSLELAGGADTQYF

clone size: .
V gene: TRBV19
J gene: TRBJ1-5
CDR3 protein: CASSPSQGRGQPQHF

clone size: .
V gene: TRBV14
J gene: TRBJ2-3
CDR3 protein: CASSQDPTGGWWDTQYF

clone size: .
V gene: TRBV18
J gene: TRBJ1-1
CDR3 protein: CASSPQGGENTEAFF